The present T cell receptor (beta chain) was sequenced within a study of blood T cell repertoires in COVID-19. Study at large: Researchers got acute and convalescent COVID-19 samples from the United States, Italy and Spain. The analysed material was cDNA or gDNA that came from T cells, B-cell-depleted T cells, or PBMCs.

CDR1 and CDR2 from the germline V gene are SQVTM and ANQGSEA. CDR3 length equals 15 residues. V lost 4 bases, J lost 0 bases, and 14 bases lay in between. Measured with immunoSEQ multiplex PCR; TCRdb has only the in-frame clones, and not every one. The sample holds about 81,000 clones, roughly 91% seen once. The receptor comes from a woman between 45 and 65 years old in a cohort sampled during active COVID-19. Sequenced material: peripheral blood. J is TRBJ2-3 and V is TRBV29-1; D remains unclear. CDR3: CSVGRRKASTDTQYF. In DNA form, the CDR3 reads TGCAGCGTTGGACGGCGGAAGGCTAGCACAGATACGCAGTATTTT.